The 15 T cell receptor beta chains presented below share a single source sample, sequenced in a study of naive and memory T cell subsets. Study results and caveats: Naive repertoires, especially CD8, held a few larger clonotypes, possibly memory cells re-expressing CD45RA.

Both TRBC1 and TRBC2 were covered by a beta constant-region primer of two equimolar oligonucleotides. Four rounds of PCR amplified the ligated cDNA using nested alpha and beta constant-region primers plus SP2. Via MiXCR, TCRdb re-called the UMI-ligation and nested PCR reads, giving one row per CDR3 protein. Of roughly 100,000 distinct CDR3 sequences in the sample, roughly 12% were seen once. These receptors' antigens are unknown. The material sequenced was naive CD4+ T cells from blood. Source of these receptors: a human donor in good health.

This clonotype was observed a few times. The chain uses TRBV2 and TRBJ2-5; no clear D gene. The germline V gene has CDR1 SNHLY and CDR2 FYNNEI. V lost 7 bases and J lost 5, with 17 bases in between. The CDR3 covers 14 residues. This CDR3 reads CASMFRHAAETQYF. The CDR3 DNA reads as TGTGCCAGCATGTTTCGTCACGCAGCGGAGACCCAGTACTTC.

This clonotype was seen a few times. The CDR3 DNA follows: TGTGCCAGCAGTGAAGCCTACCTACCGGAGGCAATCTACGAGCAGTACTTC. The encoded protein is CASSEAYLPEAIYEQYF. The chain carries TRBV6-1 and TRBJ2-7; maybe TRBD2 (5 bases). The germline V and J ends were trimmed by 0 bases and 3 bases, with 18 bases remaining between them. Germline assignment: CDR1 MNHNS and CDR2 SASEGT. The CDR3 extends over 17 amino acids.

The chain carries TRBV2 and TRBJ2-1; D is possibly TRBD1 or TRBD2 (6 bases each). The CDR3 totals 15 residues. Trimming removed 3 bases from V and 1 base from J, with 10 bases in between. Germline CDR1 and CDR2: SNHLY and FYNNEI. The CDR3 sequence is CASSDGGTSYNEQFF. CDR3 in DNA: TGTGCCAGCAGTGATGGGGGGACATCCTACAATGAGCAGTTCTTC.

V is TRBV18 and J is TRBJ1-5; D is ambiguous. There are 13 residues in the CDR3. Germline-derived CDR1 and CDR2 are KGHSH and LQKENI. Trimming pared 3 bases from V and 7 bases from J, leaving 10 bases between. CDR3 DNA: TGTGCCAGCTCACCTCCAGGTAACCAGCCCCAGCATTTT. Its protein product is CASSPPGNQPQHF.

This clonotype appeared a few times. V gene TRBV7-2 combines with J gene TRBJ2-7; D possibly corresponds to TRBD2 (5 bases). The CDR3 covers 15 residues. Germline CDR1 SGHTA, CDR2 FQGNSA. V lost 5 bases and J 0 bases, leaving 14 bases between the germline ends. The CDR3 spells CASSSRGQASYEQYF. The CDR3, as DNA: TGTGCCAGCAGCAGCCGAGGGCAGGCCTCCTACGAGCAGTACTTC.

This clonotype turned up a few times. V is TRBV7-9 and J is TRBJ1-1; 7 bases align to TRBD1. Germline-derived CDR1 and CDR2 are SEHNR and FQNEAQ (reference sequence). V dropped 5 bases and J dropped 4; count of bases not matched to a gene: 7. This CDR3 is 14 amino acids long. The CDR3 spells CASSQTGTGTEAFF. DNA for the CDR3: TGTGCCAGCAGCCAGACAGGGACGGGCACTGAAGCTTTCTTT.

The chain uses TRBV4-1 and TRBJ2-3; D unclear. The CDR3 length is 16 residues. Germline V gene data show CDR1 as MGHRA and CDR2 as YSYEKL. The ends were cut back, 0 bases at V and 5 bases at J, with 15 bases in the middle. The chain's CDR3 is CASSQDPTPRVDTQYF. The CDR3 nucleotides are TGCGCCAGCAGCCAAGATCCGACTCCCCGGGTAGATACGCAGTATTTT.

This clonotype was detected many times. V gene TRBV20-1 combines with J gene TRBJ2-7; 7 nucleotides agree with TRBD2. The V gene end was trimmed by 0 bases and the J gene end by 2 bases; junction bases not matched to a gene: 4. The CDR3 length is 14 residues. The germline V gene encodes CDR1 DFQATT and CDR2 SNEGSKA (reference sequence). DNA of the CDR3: TGCAGTGCTAGAGATGGGACTACGCCCTACGAGCAGTACTTC. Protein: CSARDGTTPYEQYF.

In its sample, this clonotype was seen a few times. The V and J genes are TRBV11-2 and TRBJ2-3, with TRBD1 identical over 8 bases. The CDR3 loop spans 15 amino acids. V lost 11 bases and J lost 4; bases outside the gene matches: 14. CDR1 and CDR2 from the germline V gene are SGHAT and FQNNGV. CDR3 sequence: CAAASGGSRADTQYF. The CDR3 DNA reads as TGTGCCGCCGCCTCAGGGGGCTCAAGGGCAGATACGCAGTATTTT.

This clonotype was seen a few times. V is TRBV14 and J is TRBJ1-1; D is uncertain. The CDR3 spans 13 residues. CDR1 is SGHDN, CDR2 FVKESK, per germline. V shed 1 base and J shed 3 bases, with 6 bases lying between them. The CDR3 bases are TGTGCCAGCAGCCAAGTTCTTTACACTGAAGCTTTCTTT. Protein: CASSQVLYTEAFF. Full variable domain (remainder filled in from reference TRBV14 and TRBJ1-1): EAGVTQFPSHSVIEKGQTVTLRCDPISGHDNLYWYRRVMGKEIKFLLHFVKESKQDESGMPNNRFLAERTGGTYSTLKVQPAELEDSGVYFCASSQVLYTEAFFGQGTRLTVV.

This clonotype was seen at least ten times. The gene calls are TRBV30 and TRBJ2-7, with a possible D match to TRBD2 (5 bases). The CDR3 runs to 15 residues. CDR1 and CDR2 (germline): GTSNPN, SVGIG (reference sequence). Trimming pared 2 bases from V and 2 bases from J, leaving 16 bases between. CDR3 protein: CAWSPRGRGTYEQYF. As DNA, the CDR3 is TGTGCCTGGAGTCCACGGGGAAGAGGGACCTACGAGCAGTACTTC.

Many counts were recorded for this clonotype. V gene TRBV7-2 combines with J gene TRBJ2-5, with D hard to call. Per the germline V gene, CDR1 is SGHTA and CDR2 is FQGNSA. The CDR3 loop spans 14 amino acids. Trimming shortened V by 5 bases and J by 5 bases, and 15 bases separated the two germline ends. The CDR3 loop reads CASSQPGAVETQYF. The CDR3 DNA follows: TGTGCCAGCAGCCAACCGGGCGCTGTGGAGACCCAGTACTTC.

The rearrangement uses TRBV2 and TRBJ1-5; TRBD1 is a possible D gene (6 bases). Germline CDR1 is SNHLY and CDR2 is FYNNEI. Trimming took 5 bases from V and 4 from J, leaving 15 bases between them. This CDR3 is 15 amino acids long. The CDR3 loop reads CASSRKRDTNQPQHF. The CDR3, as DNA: TGTGCCAGCAGTAGGAAACGGGACACTAATCAGCCCCAGCATTTT.

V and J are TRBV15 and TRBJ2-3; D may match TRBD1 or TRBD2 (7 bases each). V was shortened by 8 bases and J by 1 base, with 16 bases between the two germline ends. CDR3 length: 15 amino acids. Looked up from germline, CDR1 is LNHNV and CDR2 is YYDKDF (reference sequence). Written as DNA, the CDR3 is TGTGCCACCCTCAGGGGGGGGACCGGCACAGATACGCAGTATTTT. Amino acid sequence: CATLRGGTGTDTQYF.

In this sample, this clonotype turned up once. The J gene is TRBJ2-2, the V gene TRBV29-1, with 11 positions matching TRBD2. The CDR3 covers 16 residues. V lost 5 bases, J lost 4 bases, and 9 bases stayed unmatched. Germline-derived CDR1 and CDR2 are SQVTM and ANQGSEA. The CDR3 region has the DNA TGCAGCGTTTCTGGGACTAGCGGCGCTAGCACCGGGGAGCTGTTTTTT. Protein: CSVSGTSGASTGELFF.